A single sample is the source of the 18 T cell receptor beta chains below, sequenced in a study of blood T cell repertoires in COVID-19. Method: immunoSEQ multiplex PCR; TCRdb's copy keeps in-frame clones and lacks some. The sample lists roughly 330,000 clones, 85% to 90% seen once, with around 9.3% in the top ten. Sequenced material: PBMCs or T cells enriched from blood (not recorded which). The receptors come from a young woman who had recovered from COVID-19.

The CDR3 here is CASSLGDFAKNIQYF. DNA for the CDR3: TGCGCCAGCAGCTTGGGGGACTTCGCCAAAAACATTCAGTACTTC. The chain is built from TRBV5-1 and TRBJ2-4; D possibly corresponds to TRBD2 (6 bases). The germline CDR1 and CDR2 sequences are SGHRS and YFSETQ. V was clipped by 0 bases and J by 1 base, with 8 bases between them. This CDR3 is built from 15 residues.

The chain is built from TRBV28 and TRBJ2-1; 9 bases match TRBD1. The V segment lost 6 bases and the J segment 5 bases; nucleotides outside the gene matches: 8. Per germline, CDR1 MDHEN and CDR2 SYDVKM. This CDR3 has 15 residues. The CDR3 bases are TGTGCCAGCAGGGCTTCGCGGACAGGGGACAATGAGCAGTTCTTC. Protein: CASRASRTGDNEQFF.

The V and J genes are TRBV15 and TRBJ1-2; TRBD1 aligns across 9 bases. The junction had 3 bases not matched to a gene; V was cut back by 4 bases and J by 6 bases. This CDR3 is built from 13 residues. The germline CDR1 and CDR2 sequences are LNHNV and YYDKDF (reference sequence). CDR3 sequence: CATSTTGGHGYTF. For the CDR3, the DNA is TGTGCCACCAGCACGACAGGGGGGCATGGCTACACCTTC.

The chain has TRBV28 and TRBJ2-3, with 7 bases identical to TRBD1. The CDR3 loop spans 16 amino acids. J was trimmed by 2 bases and V by 3 bases; bases with no gene match: 8. Looked up from germline, CDR1 is MDHEN and CDR2 is SYDVKM. CDR3 region: CASSFWTGEDTDTQYF. The CDR3 DNA is TGTGCCAGCAGTTTTTGGACAGGAGAAGACACAGATACGCAGTATTTT.

The gene calls are TRBV19 and TRBJ2-2; tentative D call: TRBD2 (5 bases). V lost 7 bases, J lost 6 bases, and 15 bases lay in between. Germline CDR1 reads LNHDA; CDR2 reads SQIVND (reference sequence). The CDR3 is 14 amino acids. The CDR3 DNA reads TGTGCCAGTACCCAACGGGCCGGGGCCGGGGAGCTGTTTTTT. Translating it yields CASTQRAGAGELFF. The complete variable domain, with remaining parts taken from reference TRBV19 and TRBJ2-2, reads DGGITQSPKYLFRKEGQNVTLSCEQNLNHDAMYWYRQDPGQGLRLIYYSQIVNDFQKGDIAEGYSVSREKKESFPLTVTSAQKNPTAFYLCASTQRAGAGELFFGEGSRLTVL.

The chain employs TRBV7-2 and TRBJ1-1, with no clear D. This CDR3 region has 13 residues. Looked up from germline, CDR1 is SGHTA and CDR2 is FQGNSA. Trimming shortened V by 4 bases and J by 3 bases, and 9 bases separated the two germline ends. CDR3: CASSSQADTEAFF. As DNA, the CDR3 is TGTGCCAGCAGCTCCCAAGCGGACACTGAAGCTTTCTTT.

The CDR3 reads CASSFDRGNYGYTF. The CDR3 DNA reads as TGCGCCAGCAGCTTCGACAGGGGTAACTATGGCTACACCTTC. The chain combines TRBV5-1 with TRBJ1-2, with 8 positions matching TRBD1. V was pared by 2 bases and J by 1 base, with 1 base of the junction left unmatched. Per the germline V gene, CDR1 is SGHRS and CDR2 is YFSETQ. The CDR3 runs 14 residues.

The rearrangement uses TRBV7-2 and TRBJ1-5, with D perhaps matching TRBD1 (6 bases). The V gene's germline CDR1 is SGHTA and CDR2 FQGNSA. CDR3 length equals 15 residues. V was pared by 2 bases and J by 4 bases, with 12 bases between. The CDR3 nucleotides are TGTGCCAGCAGCTTACAGACAGGAAGAAATCAGCCCCAGCATTTT. Translated, it gives CASSLQTGRNQPQHF.

The chain links TRBV27 to TRBJ1-5, with TRBD1 as a possible D gene (6 bases). Germline CDR1 MNHEY, CDR2 SMNVEV (reference sequence). CDR3 size: 13 residues. Trimming cost V 2 bases and J 5 bases, with 7 bases left between them. In nucleotides, the CDR3 is TGTGCCAGCAGTTTAGGGGGCCATCAGCCCCAGCATTTT. This sequence encodes CASSLGGHQPQHF.

The chain combines TRBV5-5 with TRBJ1-5, with TRBD1 matching 8 bases. The V segment lost 4 bases and the J segment 5 bases; nucleotides outside the gene matches: 14. This CDR3 contains 17 residues. Germline V gives CDR1 SGHKS, CDR2 YYEKEE (reference sequence). CDR3 amino acids: CASSRQIRQGFHQPQHF. The CDR3 DNA is TGTGCCAGCAGCCGACAGATCCGACAGGGGTTTCATCAGCCCCAGCATTTT.

This clone showed up just a few times. The V call is TRBV5-1, the J call TRBJ2-7, with 8 bases matching TRBD1. Germline V gene sequence: CDR1 SGHRS, CDR2 YFSETQ. V shed 3 bases and J 6 bases; nucleotides not matched to a gene: 11. The CDR3 has 15 residues. The CDR3 spells CASSSYIGQGGEQYF. In DNA form, the CDR3 reads TGCGCCAGCAGCTCATACATAGGACAGGGCGGCGAGCAGTACTTC.

This clone has more than one count but fewer than ten. The chain recombines TRBV5-1 with TRBJ1-4; tentatively, D is TRBD1 (5 bases). In germline, CDR1 is SGHRS, CDR2 YFSETQ. Trimming pared 2 bases from V and 6 bases from J, leaving 11 bases between. The CDR3 runs 14 residues. CDR3 bases: TGCGCCAGCAGCTTAACTATAGGGGATGAAAAACTGTTTTTT. It is translated as CASSLTIGDEKLFF.

CDR3 loop: CASSEARGRQYF. For the CDR3, the DNA is TGTGCCAGCAGTGAAGCGCGAGGGCGGCAGTACTTC. The chain links TRBV6-1 to TRBJ2-7; TRBD2 might be the D (5 bases). Trimming pared 0 bases from V and 9 bases from J, leaving 9 bases between. This CDR3 region has 12 residues. CDR1 is MNHNS, CDR2 SASEGT, per germline.

The chain carries TRBV6-5 and TRBJ2-1, with TRBD2 identical over 7 bases. With V trimmed by 8 bases and J by 2 bases, 9 bases remained unmatched. CDR3 length: 15 amino acids. Germline loops: CDR1 MNHEY, CDR2 SVGAGI. CDR3 DNA sequence: TGTGCCAGCGGGGAGGAGGCGGGAGCCTACAATGAGCAGTTCTTC. As protein: CASGEEAGAYNEQFF.

The table lists this clone with a count of one. The J gene is TRBJ1-1, the V gene TRBV5-4; 7 nucleotides align to TRBD1. Trimming at V came to 3 bases and at J to 2 bases, leaving 7 bases not matched to a gene. The CDR3 spans 15 residues. Germline-derived CDR1 and CDR2 are SGHNT and YYREEE (reference sequence). CDR3 in amino acids: CASSSGDRANTEAFF. CDR3 coding DNA: TGTGCCAGCAGCTCCGGAGACAGGGCTAACACTGAAGCTTTCTTT.

Remarks on this clone: Other nucleotide sequences in the sample specify the same CDR3. The CDR3 sequence: CATSRRGGTDTQYF. Written as DNA, the CDR3 is TGTGCCACCAGCAGAAGGGGGGGAACAGATACGCAGTATTTT. The rearrangement uses TRBV15 and TRBJ2-3; D is possibly TRBD2 (7 bases). The germline gives CDR1 LNHNV, CDR2 YYDKDF (reference sequence). This CDR3 is 14 amino acids long. V was clipped by 2 bases and J by 3 bases, with 9 bases between them.

The genes are TRBV5-4 and TRBJ1-1; 8 bases match TRBD1. Germline loops: CDR1 SGHNT, CDR2 YYREEE (reference sequence). The CDR3 is made up of 16 amino acids. Trimming took 3 bases from V and 1 from J; bases not matched to a gene: 8. CDR3 in amino acids: CASSSWAGQGNTEAFF. CDR3 coding DNA: TGTGCCAGCAGCTCTTGGGCAGGACAGGGGAACACTGAAGCTTTCTTT.

The V gene is TRBV18, the J gene TRBJ1-3; D remains unclear. The V gene lost 0 bases and the J gene lost 4 bases, with 16 bases spanning the gap. The CDR3 spans 17 residues. Germline CDR1 is KGHSH and CDR2 is LQKENI. The CDR3 spells CASSPPNPAPEGNTIYF. CDR3 sequence (DNA): TGTGCCAGCTCACCACCAAATCCGGCTCCGGAGGGAAACACCATATATTTT.